What follows is one T cell receptor beta chain and its context. Methods used by the authors: Using reference gene primer amplification, nucleated cell counts were estimated. TCRdb's copy holds only in-frame clones and misses some; the assay was immunoSEQ multiplex PCR. V, J and clone size reflect that table, while D and trimming were determined from the DNA. The data show 75,000 to 95,000 clones, 80% to 85% seen once. This entry comes from a study of blood T cell repertoires in COVID-19. The wider study: The United States, Italy and Spain supplied acute and convalescent COVID-19 samples.

Trimming pared 3 bases from V and 6 bases from J, leaving 15 bases between. The V gene's germline CDR1 is SGHRS and CDR2 YFSETQ. The CDR3 spans 14 residues. The chain carries TRBV5-1 and TRBJ1-1, with a possible D match to TRBD1 (6 bases). The receptor was isolated from a human donor in a cohort sampled during active COVID-19. Sequenced input: peripheral blood. CDR3 in DNA: TGCGCCAGCAGCTATGACAGGTGGGGCTCTGAAGCTTTCTTT. Its protein product is CASSYDRWGSEAFF.